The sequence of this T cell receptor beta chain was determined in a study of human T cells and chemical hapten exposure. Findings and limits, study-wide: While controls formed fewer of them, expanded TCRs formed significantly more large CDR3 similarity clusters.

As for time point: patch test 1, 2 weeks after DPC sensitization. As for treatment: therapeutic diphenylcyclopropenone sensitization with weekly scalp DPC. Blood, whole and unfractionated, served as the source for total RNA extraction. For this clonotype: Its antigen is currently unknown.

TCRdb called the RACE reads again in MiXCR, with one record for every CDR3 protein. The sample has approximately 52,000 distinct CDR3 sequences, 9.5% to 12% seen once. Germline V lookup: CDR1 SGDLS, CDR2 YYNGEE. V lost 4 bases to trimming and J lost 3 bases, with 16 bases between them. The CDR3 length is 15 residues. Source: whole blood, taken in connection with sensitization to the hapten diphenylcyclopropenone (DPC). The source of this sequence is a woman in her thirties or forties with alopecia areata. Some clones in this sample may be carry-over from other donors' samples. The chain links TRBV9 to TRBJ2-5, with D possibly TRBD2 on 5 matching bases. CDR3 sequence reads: CASSLFGRVEETQYF. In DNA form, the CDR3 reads TGTGCCAGCAGCCTCTTTGGGCGGGTTGAAGAGACCCAGTACTTC.